These 15 T cell receptor beta chains were sequenced from one sample in a study of shared clonotypes between healthy human individuals. CD45RO-negative CD8 cells positively selected for CCR7 made up the naive population, which excluded terminally differentiated effector memory CD45RA+ cells. The repertoire was sequenced with immunoSEQ multiplex PCR; TCRdb's copy has only in-frame clones and lacks some. Of more than 2 million clones listed, about 95% are singletons. Sequenced input: naive CD8+ T cells sorted from blood. The receptors come from a man younger than 30 in good health.

Comments on this clone: This specimen includes other DNA sequences encoding the same CDR3. The J gene is TRBJ1-5, the V gene TRBV9; weak D call: TRBD1 (5 bases). Per the germline V gene, CDR1 is SGDLS and CDR2 is YYNGEE. The V and J ends lost 0 bases and 0 bases respectively, with 7 bases between them. This CDR3 is built from 15 residues. CDR3 amino acids: CASSVGGDSNQPQHF. CDR3 DNA sequence: TGTGCCAGCAGCGTAGGGGGGGATAGCAATCAGCCCCAGCATTTT.

The chain has TRBV11-2 and TRBJ2-5, with D maybe TRBD2 (5 bases). Germline CDR1 reads SGHAT; CDR2 reads FQNNGV. The CDR3 loop spans 14 amino acids. V shed 1 base and J shed 0 bases, with 6 bases lying between them. The CDR3: CASSLGEYQETQYF. In nucleotides, the CDR3 is TGTGCCAGCAGCTTAGGGGAGTACCAAGAGACCCAGTACTTC.

The rearrangement links TRBV27 to TRBJ2-7; 7 bases match TRBD1. The CDR3 loop spans 15 amino acids. The ends lost 5 bases at V and 3 bases at J; junction bases unmatched: 10. Germline V gives CDR1 MNHEY, CDR2 SMNVEV (reference sequence). CDR3 DNA: TGTGCCAGCAGTCCTTCTAGAGGGGGCAACTACGAGCAGTACTTC. Encoded protein: CASSPSRGGNYEQYF.

The CDR3, as DNA: TGTGCCAGCAGTCACAGACCCCCGGAGGGTTCACCCCTCCACTTT. As protein: CASSHRPPEGSPLHF. The V gene is TRBV6-6, the J gene TRBJ1-6; D uncertain. Looked up from germline, CDR1 is MNHNY and CDR2 is SVGAGI (reference sequence). The CDR3 spans 15 residues. The V end was cut by 5 bases, the J end by 9 bases, with 17 bases between.

With regard to this clone: The same CDR3 is also encoded by other DNA sequences in this sample. V is TRBV27 and J is TRBJ2-7; TRBD2 matches 11 bases. CDR3 length: 15 amino acids. The junction had 9 bases not matched to a gene; V was cut back by 5 bases and J by 6 bases. The germline CDR1 and CDR2 sequences are MNHEY and SMNVEV (reference sequence). The CDR3 DNA reads TGTGCCAGCAGTCACGGTACTAGCGGGAGTTCCGAGCAGTACTTC. This gives the protein CASSHGTSGSSEQYF.

This clone was recorded only once. This chain links TRBV5-6 with TRBJ2-5; tentative D call: TRBD2 (5 bases). The CDR3 is made up of 14 amino acids. In germline, CDR1 is SGHDT, CDR2 YYEEEE. Deletions cut 4 bases from V and 0 bases from J, with 10 bases between. In nucleotides, the CDR3 is TGTGCCAGCAGCGGGGAGTGGTACCAAGAGACCCAGTACTTC. It codes for CASSGEWYQETQYF. Looking up the rest from reference TRBV5-6 and TRBJ2-5 gives the full variable domain: DAGVTQSPTHLIKTRGQQVTLRCSPKSGHDTVSWYQQALGQGPQFIFQYYEEEERQRGNFPDRFSGHQFPNYSSELNVNALLLGDSALYLCASSGEWYQETQYFGPGTRLLVL.

The chain recombines TRBV10-2 with TRBJ2-3; a weak D match, TRBD1 (6 bases). V lost 1 base and J 4 bases, leaving 12 bases between the germline ends. Germline lookup yields CDR1 WSHSY and CDR2 SAAADI. This CDR3 contains 15 residues. CDR3 sequence (DNA): TGCGCCAGCAGTGAGTTTGGACAGATATCAGATACGCAGTATTTT. Protein product: CASSEFGQISDTQYF.

The V gene is TRBV28, the J gene TRBJ2-7; D call uncertain. This CDR3 is 13 amino acids long. The germline V gene has CDR1 MDHEN and CDR2 SYDVKM. V lost 6 bases to trimming and J lost 3 bases, with 12 bases between them. CDR3 sequence: CASRPGARYEQYF. DNA for the CDR3: TGTGCCAGCAGACCTGGAGCTCGCTACGAGCAGTACTTC.

The chain couples TRBV6-1 to TRBJ2-7; no reliable D call. CDR1 is MNHNS, CDR2 SASEGT, per germline. The CDR3 spans 15 residues. The V gene lost 1 base and the J gene lost 2 bases, with 12 bases spanning the gap. CDR3 sequence reads: CASSEERTAAYEQYF. The DNA of the CDR3 is TGTGCCAGCAGTGAAGAGCGAACGGCAGCCTACGAGCAGTACTTC.

The rearrangement links TRBV7-8 to TRBJ1-6; a weak D match, TRBD1 (5 bases). Per the germline V gene, CDR1 is SGHVS and CDR2 is FQNEAQ. Trimming cost V 4 bases and J 6 bases, with 7 bases left between them. CDR3 size: 13 residues. The CDR3 region is CASSSDTNSPLHF. DNA of the CDR3: TGTGCCAGCAGCTCGGACACTAATTCACCCCTCCACTTT.

This rearrangement joins TRBV6-4 to TRBJ2-1; 8 bases fit TRBD1. With 8 bases clipped from V and 7 bases from J, the junction kept 10 bases outside the gene matches. The CDR3 has 14 residues. Germline V gene data show CDR1 as MRHNA and CDR2 as SNTAGT. The CDR3 DNA follows: TGTGCCAGCGCAGGGGGCGGGTATAGGAATGAGCAGTTCTTC. Translating gives CASAGGGYRNEQFF.

Remarks on this clone: Its ends do not fully match the called genes, so a read error is possible. The rearrangement links TRBV11-2 to TRBJ2-7; D gene ambiguous. The CDR3 length is 11 residues. Germline loops: CDR1 SGHAT, CDR2 FQNNGV. Here the CDR3 DNA reads TGTGCCAGCATCTTAGACGGGGAGCAGTACTTC. The encoded protein is CASILDGEQYF.

V usage is TRBV7-9 and J usage is TRBJ1-3; 9 nucleotides line up with TRBD1. The CDR3 has 17 residues. Germline values: CDR1 SEHNR, CDR2 FQNEAQ (reference sequence). Losses at the gene ends were 1 base for V and 4 bases for J; bases not matched to a gene: 8. The chain's CDR3 is CASSLDTGGASGNTIYF. The CDR3 coding sequence is TGTGCCAGCAGCTTAGACACAGGGGGCGCATCGGGAAACACCATATATTTT.

The V and J genes are TRBV4-1 and TRBJ2-3; D gene ambiguous. V shed 0 bases and J shed 2 bases, with 12 bases lying between them. Germline V CDR1 and CDR2: MGHRA, YSYEKL. This CDR3 has 16 amino acids. CDR3 in amino acids: CASSQEGWQHTDTQYF. In DNA, the CDR3 is TGCGCCAGCAGCCAAGAAGGGTGGCAGCACACAGATACGCAGTATTTT.

V is TRBV5-4 and J is TRBJ2-5, with a possible D match to TRBD2 (6 bases). Germline CDR1 reads SGHNT; CDR2 reads YYREEE (reference sequence). V lost 4 bases and J 5 bases, leaving 12 bases between the germline ends. This CDR3 is built from 13 residues. The CDR3 region is CASSGRSLETQYF. The CDR3 nucleotides are TGTGCCAGCAGCGGGAGGTCTTTGGAGACCCAGTACTTC.